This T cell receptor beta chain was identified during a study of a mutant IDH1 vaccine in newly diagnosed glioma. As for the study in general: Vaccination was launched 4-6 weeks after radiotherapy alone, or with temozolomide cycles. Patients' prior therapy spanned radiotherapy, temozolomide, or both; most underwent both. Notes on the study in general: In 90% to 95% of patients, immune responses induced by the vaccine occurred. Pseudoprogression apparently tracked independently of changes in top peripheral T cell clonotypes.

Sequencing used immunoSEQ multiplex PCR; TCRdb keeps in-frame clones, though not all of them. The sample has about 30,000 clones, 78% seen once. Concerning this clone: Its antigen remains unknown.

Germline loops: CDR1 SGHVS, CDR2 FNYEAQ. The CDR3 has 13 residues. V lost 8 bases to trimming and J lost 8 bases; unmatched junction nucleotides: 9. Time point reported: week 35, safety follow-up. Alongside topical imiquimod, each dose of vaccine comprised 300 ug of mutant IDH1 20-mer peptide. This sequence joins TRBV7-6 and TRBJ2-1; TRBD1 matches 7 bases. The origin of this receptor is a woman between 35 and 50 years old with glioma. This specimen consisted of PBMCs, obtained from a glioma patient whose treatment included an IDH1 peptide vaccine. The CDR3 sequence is CASALRGGDEQFF. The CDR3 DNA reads TGTGCCAGCGCCCTGAGAGGGGGCGATGAGCAGTTCTTC.